These 19 T cell receptor beta chains were sequenced from one sample in a study of cytomegalovirus exposure and HLA in healthy donors. Use of 60 Vbeta and 13 Jbeta primers characterized the PCR. Generated by immunoSEQ multiplex PCR, the TCRdb table keeps only in-frame clones and is missing some. There are about 170,000 clones in the sample; around 80% occur only once, and about 4.4% lies in the top ten. The specimen sequenced was PBMCs. The receptors here all came from a woman in her forties or fifties in good health and CMV-seropositive.

This chain links TRBV7-3 with TRBJ2-1; perhaps TRBD1 as D (7 bases). CDR3 length equals 15 residues. The V gene lost 5 bases and the J gene lost 6 bases, with 17 bases spanning the gap. Germline-derived CDR1 and CDR2 are SGHTA and FQGTGA. The chain's CDR3 is CASSPTGARGNEQFF. The CDR3 DNA reads as TGTGCCAGCAGCCCTACAGGGGCGCGGGGCAATGAGCAGTTCTTC.

The gene calls are TRBV5-6 and TRBJ1-5, with 8 bases fitting TRBD1. Germline CDR1 SGHDT, CDR2 YYEEEE. With V trimmed by 4 bases and J by 5 bases, 14 bases remained unmatched. The CDR3 spans 17 residues. The CDR3 here is CASSLPDYRGNHQPQHF. CDR3 nucleotides: TGTGCCAGCAGCCTCCCGGACTACAGGGGGAACCATCAGCCCCAGCATTTT.

The chain has TRBV4-3 and TRBJ2-3, with 9 bases lining up with TRBD1. Trimming cost V 0 bases and J 9 bases; bases outside gene matches: 19. CDR1 and CDR2 (germline): LGHNA, YSLEER. The CDR3 sequence is 19 residues long. The CDR3 reads CASSQEEPGQGFALKTQYF. CDR3 DNA sequence: TGCGCCAGCAGCCAAGAAGAACCGGGACAGGGATTCGCCTTGAAAACGCAGTATTTT.

In DNA form, the CDR3 reads TGTGCCAGCAGCTTAGGGTGGGACAGGGGGATTGGCTACACCTTC. Residues: CASSLGWDRGIGYTF. This rearrangement joins TRBV7-2 to TRBJ1-2, with TRBD1 matching 11 bases. The germline CDR1 and CDR2 sequences are SGHTA and FQGNSA. This CDR3 is 15 amino acids long. After removal of 1 base from V and 7 bases from J, the junction contained 5 bases not matched to a gene.

In regard to this clone: A read error may produce the germline difference seen at one junction end. This chain joins TRBV25-1 and TRBJ1-1; D perhaps matches TRBD1 (5 bases). CDR1 is MGHDK, CDR2 SYGVNS, per germline. This CDR3 comprises 14 residues. CDR3 residues: CASSEFGSRQGVLF. The CDR3 DNA follows: TGTGCCAGCAGTGAATTTGGGTCTAGGCAGGGCGTCCTCTTT.

This clone was detected once. V gene TRBV7-9 combines with J gene TRBJ2-1, with 8 bases fitting TRBD2. Germline assignment: CDR1 SEHNR and CDR2 FQNEAQ (reference sequence). The CDR3 covers 14 residues. The J segment lost 6 bases and the V segment lost 3 bases, leaving 4 bases of the junction unmatched. In DNA, the CDR3 is TGTGCCAGCAGCTTCGGGGGGGCCTTCAATGAGCAGTTCTTC. Translated: CASSFGGAFNEQFF.

The V call is TRBV6-5, the J call TRBJ2-1; the match to TRBD2 covers 8 bases. With 7 bases clipped from V and 1 base from J, the junction kept 6 bases outside the gene matches. The CDR3 has 15 amino acids. Germline CDR1 and CDR2: MNHEY and SVGAGI. CDR3 coding DNA: TGTGCCAGCACAAAGCGGGGGTCATCCTACAATGAGCAGTTCTTC. Its protein is CASTKRGSSYNEQFF.

This sequence joins TRBV6-5 and TRBJ1-1; 9 bases are a match to TRBD1. The CDR3 has 14 residues. The V segment lost 6 bases and the J segment 4 bases; nucleotides outside the gene matches: 6. The germline V gene encodes CDR1 MNHEY and CDR2 SVGAGI. CDR3 in DNA: TGTGCCAGCAGCAGGGACAGGGTTAGCACTGAAGCTTTCTTT. Translation gives CASSRDRVSTEAFF.

This clone was seen only once. The gene calls are TRBV7-9 and TRBJ2-1; tentative D call: TRBD2 (6 bases). Trimming removed 2 bases from V and 7 bases from J, with 12 bases in between. CDR1 and CDR2 (germline): SEHNR, FQNEAQ (reference sequence). The CDR3 length is 14 residues. The CDR3 region is CASSLTGEGNEQFF. DNA for the CDR3: TGTGCCAGCAGCTTAACGGGAGAGGGGAATGAGCAGTTCTTC.

V is TRBV28 and J is TRBJ2-7; no reliable D call. CDR3 size: 12 residues. CDR1 and CDR2 (germline): MDHEN, SYDVKM. Trimming cost V 4 bases and J 9 bases, with 13 bases left between them. The CDR3 here is CASSSTQIRQYF. CDR3 nucleotide sequence: TGTGCCAGCAGTTCAACCCAGATCCGGCAGTACTTC.

The J gene is TRBJ2-1, the V gene TRBV6-1; unclear D gene. The germline CDR1 and CDR2 sequences are MNHNS and SASEGT. The CDR3 sequence is 11 residues long. V lost 4 bases and J lost 10, with 8 bases in between. In DNA, the CDR3 is TGTGCCAGCAGTGTAGCCTTAGAGCAGTTCTTC. Protein: CASSVALEQFF.

CDR3 in amino acids: CASNGGLAVGEQYF. The CDR3 nucleotides read TGTGCCAGCAATGGGGGCCTAGCGGTGGGGGAGCAGTACTTC. The chain combines TRBV6-1 with TRBJ2-7, with D perhaps TRBD2 (7 bases). The CDR3 contains 14 residues. Per the germline V gene, CDR1 is MNHNS and CDR2 is SASEGT. Trimming left V 7 bases short and J 7 bases short, with 20 bases between.

The rearrangement links TRBV7-2 to TRBJ1-1; possibly TRBD1 for D (6 bases). Germline-derived CDR1 and CDR2 are SGHTA and FQGNSA. V was pared by 5 bases and J by 0 bases, with 19 bases between. The CDR3 length is 17 residues. The CDR3 reads CASSDVLRGSMNTEAFF. CDR3 sequence (DNA): TGTGCCAGCAGCGATGTCTTAAGGGGGTCCATGAACACTGAAGCTTTCTTT.

The V and J genes are TRBV14 and TRBJ1-2, with D perhaps TRBD1 (6 bases). Germline-derived CDR1 and CDR2 are SGHDN and FVKESK. The V end lost 4 bases, the J end lost 5 bases, and 26 bases lay between the germline ends. The CDR3 is made up of 18 amino acids. The CDR3 DNA follows: TGTGCCAGCAGCCCCTCCTCGGGCACTCTAACGGGACATTATGGCTACACCTTC. The encoded protein is CASSPSSGTLTGHYGYTF.

This clone showed up just a few times. The rearrangement uses TRBV16 and TRBJ2-7; 7 nucleotides align to TRBD2. Germline assignment: CDR1 KGHSY and CDR2 FQNENV. The CDR3 sequence is 13 residues long. V lost 8 bases to trimming and J lost 1 base; unmatched junction nucleotides: 5. CDR3 DNA: TGTGCCAGCGCGGGGGTAGGGTCCTACGAGCAGTACTTC. Translation gives CASAGVGSYEQYF.

The chain uses TRBV4-3 and TRBJ2-3; possibly TRBD1 for D (6 bases). V lost 1 base and J lost 0, with 8 bases in between. Germline CDR1 reads LGHNA; CDR2 reads YSLEER. The CDR3 loop spans 15 amino acids. The chain's CDR3 is CASSQAGQSTDTQYF. The CDR3 nucleotides are TGCGCCAGCAGCCAAGCTGGACAGAGCACAGATACGCAGTATTTT.

The V and J genes are TRBV7-8 and TRBJ2-3; D is possibly TRBD2 (6 bases). CDR3 size: 16 residues. From germline, CDR1 is SGHVS and CDR2 FQNEAQ. Trimming cost V 5 bases and J 4 bases, with 19 bases left between them. CDR3 DNA: TGTGCCAGCAGCGGGAGGATCATCATCCCCCCAGATACGCAGTATTTT. Encoded protein: CASSGRIIIPPDTQYF.

The V and J genes are TRBV18 and TRBJ2-2; TRBD2 matches 14 bases. This CDR3 contains 16 residues. Germline CDR1 reads KGHSH; CDR2 reads LQKENI. The junction had 1 base not matched to a gene; V was cut back by 0 bases and J by 7 bases. CDR3 in DNA: TGTGCCAGCTCACCACCGGGACTAGCGGGGGTCGGGGAGCTGTTTTTT. Translated: CASSPPGLAGVGELFF.

This clone was seen once. V gene TRBV30 combines with J gene TRBJ2-6; a possible D gene is TRBD2 (6 bases). This CDR3 region has 15 residues. V was pared by 3 bases and J by 2 bases, with 11 bases between. Per germline, CDR1 GTSNPN and CDR2 SVGIG (reference sequence). DNA of the CDR3: TGTGCCTGGAGCGGGGGAGTTGCTGGGGCCAACGTCCTGACTTTC. Amino acid sequence: CAWSGGVAGANVLTF.